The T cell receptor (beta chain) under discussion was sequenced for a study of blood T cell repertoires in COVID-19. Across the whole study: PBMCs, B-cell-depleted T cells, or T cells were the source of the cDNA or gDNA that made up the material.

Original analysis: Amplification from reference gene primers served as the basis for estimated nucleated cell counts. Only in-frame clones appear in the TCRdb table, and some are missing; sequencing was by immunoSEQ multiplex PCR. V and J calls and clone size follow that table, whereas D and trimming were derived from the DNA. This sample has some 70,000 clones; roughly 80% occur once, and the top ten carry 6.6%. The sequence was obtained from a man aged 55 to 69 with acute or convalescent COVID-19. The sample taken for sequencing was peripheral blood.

The CDR3 DNA reads TGTGCCTGGAGTGCAGGAAACTATGGCTACACCTTC. It is translated as CAWSAGNYGYTF. The V gene is TRBV30, the J gene TRBJ1-2; D unresolved. Germline V lookup: CDR1 GTSNPN, CDR2 SVGIG (reference sequence). Trimming took 1 base from V and 2 from J, leaving 5 bases between them. This CDR3 comprises 12 residues.